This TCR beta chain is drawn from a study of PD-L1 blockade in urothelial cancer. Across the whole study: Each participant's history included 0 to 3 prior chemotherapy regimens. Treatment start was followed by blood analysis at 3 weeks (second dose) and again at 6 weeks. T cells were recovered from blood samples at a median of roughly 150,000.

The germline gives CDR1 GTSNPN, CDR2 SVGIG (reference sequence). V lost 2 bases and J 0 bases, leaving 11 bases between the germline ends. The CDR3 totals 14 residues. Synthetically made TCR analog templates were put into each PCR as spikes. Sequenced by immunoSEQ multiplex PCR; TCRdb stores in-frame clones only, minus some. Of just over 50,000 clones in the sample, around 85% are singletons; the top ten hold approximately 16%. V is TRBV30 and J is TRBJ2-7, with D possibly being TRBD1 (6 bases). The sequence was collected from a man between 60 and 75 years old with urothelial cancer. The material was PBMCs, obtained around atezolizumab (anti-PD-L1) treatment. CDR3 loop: CAWSRGQSSYEQYF. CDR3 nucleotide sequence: TGTGCCTGGAGTAGAGGACAGAGCTCCTACGAGCAGTACTTC.